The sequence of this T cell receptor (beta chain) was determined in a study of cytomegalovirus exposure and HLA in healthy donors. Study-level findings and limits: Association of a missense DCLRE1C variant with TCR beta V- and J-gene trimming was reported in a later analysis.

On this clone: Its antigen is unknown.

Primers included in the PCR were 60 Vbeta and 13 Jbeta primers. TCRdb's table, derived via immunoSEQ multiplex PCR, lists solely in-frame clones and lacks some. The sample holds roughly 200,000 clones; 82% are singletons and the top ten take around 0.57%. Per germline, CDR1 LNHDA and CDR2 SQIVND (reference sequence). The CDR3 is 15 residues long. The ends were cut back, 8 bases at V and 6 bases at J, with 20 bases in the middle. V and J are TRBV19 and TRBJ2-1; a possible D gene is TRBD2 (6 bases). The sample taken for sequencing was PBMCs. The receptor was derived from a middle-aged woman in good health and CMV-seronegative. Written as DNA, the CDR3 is TGTGCCAGTTCCGCGCTTCAGGCGGGGCCCAATGAGCAGTTCTTC. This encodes CASSALQAGPNEQFF.